This entry lists 12 T cell receptor beta chains sequenced from one sample in a study of T cells in Graves' hyperthyroidism and ophthalmopathy. Using RNA transcripts as the source, TCR beta CDR3 regions were amplified. The TCR CDR3 first-round RT-PCR relied on the HTBI primer set. One entry per CDR3 protein results from TCRdb running MiXCR on the multiplex PCR reads. This sample carries 380,000 or so distinct CDR3 sequences, 11% to 15% of them seen once, and the ten largest clones take 20% to 25%. The sequenced sample was blood. The receptor source for this set is a woman in her 30s with Graves' hyperthyroidism.

This clonotype was seen repeatedly, ten times or more. The rearrangement joins TRBV28 to TRBJ2-7; D gene ambiguous. With 7 bases removed from V and 2 bases from J, the gap between germline ends came to 18 bases. The CDR3 has 15 amino acids. Germline CDR1 MDHEN, CDR2 SYDVKM. In nucleotides, the CDR3 is TGTGCCAGCACCTCCTCTCCGGCCGTAACCTACGAGCAGTACTTC. Its translation is CASTSSPAVTYEQYF.

The chain is built from TRBV11-2 and TRBJ2-1, with 15 bases identical to TRBD2. Germline CDR1 reads SGHAT; CDR2 reads FQNNGV. CDR3 length: 19 residues. V gave up 1 base and J gave up 3 bases; unmatched junction bases: 7. The CDR3: CASSLAGLAGGTFYNEQFF. The CDR3 DNA sequence: TGTGCCAGCAGCTTAGCGGGACTAGCGGGAGGAACGTTCTACAATGAGCAGTTCTTC.

This chain uses TRBV6-1 with TRBJ1-5; possible D gene TRBD1, 6 bases. Deletions cut 5 bases from V and 1 base from J, with 12 bases between. This CDR3 has 15 amino acids. Germline loops: CDR1 MNHNS, CDR2 SASEGT. The CDR3 loop is CASSSDRLSNQPQHF. The CDR3 DNA is TGTGCCAGCAGTTCAGACAGGTTGAGCAATCAGCCCCAGCATTTT.

This clonotype was counted a few times. The V call is TRBV6-1, the J call TRBJ2-3; weak D call: TRBD1 (5 bases). The germline V and J ends were trimmed by 8 bases and 0 bases, with 9 bases remaining between them. The CDR3 covers 13 residues. Germline V gene sequence: CDR1 MNHNS, CDR2 SASEGT. The CDR3 spells CASGAFSTDTQYF. The CDR3 DNA sequence: TGTGCCAGCGGGGCATTTAGCACAGATACGCAGTATTTT.

In this sample, this clonotype turned up many times. The V call is TRBV6-1, the J call TRBJ1-4; no clear D gene. The CDR3 contains 15 residues. The V end was cut by 5 bases, the J end by 3 bases, with 13 bases between. Germline loops: CDR1 MNHNS, CDR2 SASEGT. The CDR3 DNA reads TGTGCCAGCAGTTCCCTCGGGGTTGCTAATGAAAAACTGTTTTTT. The encoded protein is CASSSLGVANEKLFF.

As regards this clonotype: At one end the junction does not follow the germline gene, possibly because of a read error. CDR3: CATSRDRKNEKPFF. The CDR3 nucleotides are TGTGCCACCAGCAGAGATCGCAAGAATGAAAAACCGTTTTTT. The rearrangement links TRBV15 to TRBJ1-4; D unresolved. The CDR3 totals 14 residues. Germline CDR1 and CDR2: LNHNV and YYDKDF (reference sequence).

The CDR3 is CASSQDRGDYNSPLHF. The CDR3 nucleotides are TGTGCCAGCAGCCAAGATAGGGGAGATTATAATTCACCCCTCCACTTT. This chain uses TRBV3-1 with TRBJ1-6; maybe TRBD1 (5 bases). This CDR3 comprises 16 residues. With 0 bases removed from V and 4 bases from J, the gap between germline ends came to 10 bases. CDR1 LGHDT and CDR2 YNNKEL come from the germline V gene (reference sequence). Complete variable domain (other parts from reference TRBV3-1 and TRBJ1-6): DTAVSQTPKYLVTQMGNDKSIKCEQNLGHDTMYWYKQDSKKFLKIMFSYNNKELIINETVPNRFSPKSPDKAHLNLHINSLELGDSAVYFCASSQDRGDYNSPLHFGNGTRLTVT.

CDR3 region: CAWSVQGNTDTQYF. DNA for the CDR3: TGTGCCTGGAGTGTACAGGGGAACACAGATACGCAGTATTTT. The chain recombines TRBV30 with TRBJ2-3, with 7 bases lining up with TRBD1. Looked up from germline, CDR1 is GTSNPN and CDR2 is SVGIG (reference sequence). The J segment lost 2 bases and the V segment lost 0 bases, leaving 2 bases of the junction unmatched. The CDR3 is 14 residues long.

At least ten counts were recorded for this clonotype. The chain combines TRBV28 with TRBJ2-7; 8 nucleotides align to TRBD1. Germline CDR1 MDHEN, CDR2 SYDVKM. The CDR3 consists of 16 residues. After removal of 8 bases from V and 0 bases from J, the junction contained 12 bases not matched to a gene. CDR3: CASGARSTGGSYEQYF. In nucleotides, the CDR3 is TGTGCCAGCGGGGCTCGGAGTACAGGGGGCTCCTACGAGCAGTACTTC.

Only a few counts were recorded for this clonotype. The J gene is TRBJ2-1, the V gene TRBV20-1, with 14 bases matching TRBD2. Germline V gene data show CDR1 as DFQATT and CDR2 as SNEGSKA (reference sequence). Trimming removed 5 bases from V and 12 bases from J; junction bases left unmatched: 12. The CDR3 runs to 15 residues. DNA of the CDR3: TGCAGTGCTCCGGGACTAGCGGGAGAGGGCTTTGTGCAGTTCTTC. It codes for CSAPGLAGEGFVQFF.

This clonotype occurred many times. This rearrangement joins TRBV19 to TRBJ2-7; the D gene is possibly TRBD1 (6 bases). This CDR3 comprises 14 residues. V was pared by 5 bases and J by 1 base, with 12 bases between. The V gene's germline CDR1 is LNHDA and CDR2 SQIVND (reference sequence). CDR3 loop: CASSRSDRSYEQYF. CDR3 nucleotide sequence: TGTGCCAGTAGTCGAAGTGACAGGTCCTACGAGCAGTACTTC.

This clonotype has ten or more counts. The chain has TRBV13 and TRBJ1-5, with D unclear. The CDR3 runs to 14 residues. Trimming left V 1 base short and J 9 bases short, with 13 bases between. CDR1 is PRHDT, CDR2 FYEKMQ, per germline (reference sequence). CDR3: CASSLAPQTSPQHF. The CDR3 DNA follows: TGTGCCAGCAGCTTAGCCCCACAGACTTCGCCCCAGCATTTT.